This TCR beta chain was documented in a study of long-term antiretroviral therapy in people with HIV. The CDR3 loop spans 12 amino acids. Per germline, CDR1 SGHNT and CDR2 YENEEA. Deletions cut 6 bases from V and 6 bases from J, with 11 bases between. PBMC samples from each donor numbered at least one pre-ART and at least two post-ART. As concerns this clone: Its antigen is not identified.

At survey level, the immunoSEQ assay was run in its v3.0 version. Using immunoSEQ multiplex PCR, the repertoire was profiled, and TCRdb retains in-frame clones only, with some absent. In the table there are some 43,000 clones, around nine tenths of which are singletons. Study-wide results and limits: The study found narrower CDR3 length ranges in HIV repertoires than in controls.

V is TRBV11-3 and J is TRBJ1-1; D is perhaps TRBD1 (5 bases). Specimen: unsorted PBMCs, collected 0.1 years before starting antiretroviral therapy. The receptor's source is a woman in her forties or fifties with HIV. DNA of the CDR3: TGTGCCAGCAGGGGGGTCCGGCCTGAAGCTTTCTTT. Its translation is CASRGVRPEAFF.